Listed below are T cell receptor beta chains from one sample, sequenced in a study of resident and recirculating memory T cells in vitiligo. Clones were read by immunoSEQ multiplex PCR, and TCRdb kept only the in-frame ones, dropping some. The sample has fewer than 80,000 clones; 91% are singletons. What was sequenced was blood. Receptors were obtained from a male donor with vitiligo. CDR3s include the opening cysteine and the closing phenylalanine or tryptophan. Fields, in order: D gene, V gene, J gene, clone size, CDR3 DNA, CDR3 protein. D genes are given only for firm matches. Only part of the rows carry a size: once, few, many, or a class if the clone is expanded.

d_call: NA; v_call: TRBV27; j_call: TRBJ2-3; clone_size: NA; cdr3_nt: TGTGCCAGCAGTCCCCCCTACCCAGATACGCAGTATTTT; cdr3_aa: CASSPPYPDTQYF
d_call: NA; v_call: TRBV4-1; j_call: TRBJ2-2; clone_size: NA; cdr3_nt: TGCGCCAGCAGCCAAGGCATTCGGGCGACAGTGAACACCGGGGAGCTGTTTTTT; cdr3_aa: CASSQGIRATVNTGELFF
d_call: TRBD2; v_call: TRBV7-3; j_call: TRBJ2-6; clone_size: NA; cdr3_nt: TGTGCCAGCAGCCCCAGCGGGGGGGCCAGCGCTGGGGCCAACGTCCTGACTTTC; cdr3_aa: CASSPSGGASAGANVLTF
d_call: NA; v_call: TRBV20-1; j_call: TRBJ2-7; clone_size: NA; cdr3_nt: TGCAGTCCCGCTTCCCAGTTCCAGCAGTACTTC; cdr3_aa: CSPASQFQQYF
d_call: NA; v_call: TRBV9; j_call: TRBJ2-7; clone_size: NA; cdr3_nt: TGTGCCAGCAGCGCGAGTTTAGCCTACGAGCAGTACTTC; cdr3_aa: CASSASLAYEQYF
d_call: NA; v_call: TRBV5-4; j_call: TRBJ1-1; clone_size: NA; cdr3_nt: TGTGCCAGCAGCTCGATACAGGGAACTGAAGCTTTCTTT; cdr3_aa: CASSSIQGTEAFF
d_call: TRBD2; v_call: TRBV11-2; j_call: TRBJ2-3; clone_size: NA; cdr3_nt: TGTGCCAGCAGCTTAGATCAGGCGGGGGGGACAGATACGCAGTATTTT; cdr3_aa: CASSLDQAGGTDTQYF
d_call: NA; v_call: TRBV4-2; j_call: TRBJ2-7; clone_size: few; cdr3_nt: TGTGCCAGCAGCGAGGGACACCGGGGGGTTCCCTACGAGCAGTACTTC; cdr3_aa: CASSEGHRGVPYEQYF
d_call: NA; v_call: TRBV7-8; j_call: TRBJ2-5; clone_size: NA; cdr3_nt: TGTGCCAGCAGCCCAAGCATGGGCAGGGAGACCCAGTACTTC; cdr3_aa: CASSPSMGRETQYF
d_call: TRBD2; v_call: TRBV7-6; j_call: TRBJ2-1; clone_size: NA; cdr3_nt: TGTGCCAGCAGCTTAGGAAGCGGGGGGGATTACAATGAGCAGTTCTTC; cdr3_aa: CASSLGSGGDYNEQFF
d_call: NA; v_call: TRBV19; j_call: TRBJ1-3; clone_size: NA; cdr3_nt: TGTGCCAGTAGTCCTCAAAGAGGAACCTTCTCTGGAAACACCATATATTTT; cdr3_aa: CASSPQRGTFSGNTIYF
d_call: TRBD2; v_call: TRBV5-1; j_call: TRBJ2-3; clone_size: NA; cdr3_nt: TGCGCCAGCAGCCAAGGGGGGGCGGGGGGAAGCACAGATACGCAGTATTTT; cdr3_aa: CASSQGGAGGSTDTQYF
d_call: NA; v_call: TRBV11-3; j_call: TRBJ2-3; clone_size: once; cdr3_nt: TGTGCCAGCAGCTTTTGGGGCCGGAGCACAGATACGCAGTATTTT; cdr3_aa: CASSFWGRSTDTQYF
d_call: NA; v_call: TRBV5-1; j_call: TRBJ2-7; clone_size: NA; cdr3_nt: TGCGCCAGCAGCTTGGCCGTGGGGAGGCGCTCCTACGAGCAGTACTTC; cdr3_aa: CASSLAVGRRSYEQYF
d_call: NA; v_call: TRBV6-5; j_call: TRBJ2-3; clone_size: NA; cdr3_nt: TGTGCCAGCAGCAGCCGGGGGAGCACAGATACGCAGTATTTT; cdr3_aa: CASSSRGSTDTQYF
d_call: NA; v_call: TRBV27; j_call: TRBJ2-7; clone_size: NA; cdr3_nt: TGTGCCAGCAGTCTTATGGCGGGCGATATCTACGAGCAGTACTTC; cdr3_aa: CASSLMAGDIYEQYF
d_call: NA; v_call: TRBV5-4; j_call: TRBJ2-1; clone_size: NA; cdr3_nt: TGTGCCAGCAGTCGCATACTAAACCACAATGAGCAGTTCTTC; cdr3_aa: CASSRILNHNEQFF
d_call: NA; v_call: TRBV5-5; j_call: TRBJ2-7; clone_size: NA; cdr3_nt: TGTGCCAGCAGCTCGGTAATCTACGAGCAGTACTTC; cdr3_aa: CASSSVIYEQYF
d_call: NA; v_call: TRBV6-5; j_call: TRBJ2-2; clone_size: NA; cdr3_nt: TGTGCCAGCAGCCCCATACAGGGGAGGTCCGGGGAGCTGTTTTTT; cdr3_aa: CASSPIQGRSGELFF
d_call: TRBD1; v_call: TRBV6-5; j_call: TRBJ1-5; clone_size: NA; cdr3_nt: TGTGCCAGCAGTTACTCGTACAGGGGGGATCAGCCCCAGCATTTT; cdr3_aa: CASSYSYRGDQPQHF
d_call: TRBD1; v_call: TRBV6-1; j_call: TRBJ1-4; clone_size: NA; cdr3_nt: TGTGCCAGCACCCCAGGGGGCTCCAATGAAAAACTGTTTTTT; cdr3_aa: CASTPGGSNEKLFF
d_call: TRBD2; v_call: TRBV4-3; j_call: TRBJ2-3; clone_size: NA; cdr3_nt: TGCGCCAGCAGCCAAGAGGTAGCGGGGGGCTACGATACGCAGTATTTT; cdr3_aa: CASSQEVAGGYDTQYF
d_call: TRBD1; v_call: TRBV7-6; j_call: TRBJ2-5; clone_size: NA; cdr3_nt: TGTGCCAGCAGCTCTTCGACAGGGGGCGTAGAGACCCAGTACTTC; cdr3_aa: CASSSSTGGVETQYF
d_call: TRBD2; v_call: TRBV10-3; j_call: TRBJ2-3; clone_size: NA; cdr3_nt: TGTGCCATCAGTGAGTCGATTGGGACTAGCGTGTATTTT; cdr3_aa: CAISESIGTSVYF
d_call: TRBD1; v_call: TRBV19; j_call: TRBJ2-5; clone_size: once; cdr3_nt: TGTGCCAGCTCGGACAGGGACCAAGAGACCCAGTACTTC; cdr3_aa: CASSDRDQETQYF
d_call: NA; v_call: TRBV25-1; j_call: TRBJ2-1; clone_size: NA; cdr3_nt: TGTGCCAGCAGTGAGACAGGATCCTACAATGAGCAGTTCTTC; cdr3_aa: CASSETGSYNEQFF